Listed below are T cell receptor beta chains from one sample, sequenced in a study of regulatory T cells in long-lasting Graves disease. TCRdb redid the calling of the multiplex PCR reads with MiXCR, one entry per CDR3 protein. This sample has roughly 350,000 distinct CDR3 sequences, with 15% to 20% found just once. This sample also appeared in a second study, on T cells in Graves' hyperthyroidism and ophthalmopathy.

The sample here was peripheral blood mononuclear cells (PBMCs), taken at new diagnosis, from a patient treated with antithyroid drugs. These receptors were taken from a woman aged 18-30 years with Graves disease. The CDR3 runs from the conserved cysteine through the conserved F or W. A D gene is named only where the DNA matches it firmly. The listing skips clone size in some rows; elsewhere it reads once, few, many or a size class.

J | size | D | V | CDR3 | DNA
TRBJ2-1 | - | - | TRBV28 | CASTRDLTDEQFF | TGTGCCAGCACGCGGGACCTTACCGATGAGCAGTTCTTC
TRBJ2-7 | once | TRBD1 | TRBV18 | CASSPPGQGVYEQYF | TGTGCCAGCTCACCTCCCGGGCAGGGGGTATACGAGCAGTACTTC
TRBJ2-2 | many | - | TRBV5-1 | CASSLRTANTGELFF | TGCGCCAGCAGCCTCAGGACAGCGAACACCGGGGAGCTGTTTTTT
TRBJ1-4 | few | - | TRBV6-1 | CASSISGGLNEKLFF | TGTGCCAGCAGTATCTCCGGGGGCCTTAATGAAAAACTGTTTTTT
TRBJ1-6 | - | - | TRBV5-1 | CASSKVPNPGNSPLHF | TGCGCCAGCAGCAAGGTTCCGAATCCGGGTAATTCACCCCTCCACTTT
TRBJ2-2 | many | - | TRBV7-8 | CASSLVSFGPGELFF | TGTGCCAGCAGCTTAGTGAGCTTCGGACCCGGGGAGCTGTTTTTT
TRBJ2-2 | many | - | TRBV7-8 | CASSLLGADTTGELFF | TGTGCCAGCAGCTTACTAGGAGCCGATACTACCGGGGAGCTGTTTTTT
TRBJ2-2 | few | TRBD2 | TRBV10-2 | CASRRRGGRAGELFF | TGCGCCAGCAGGAGACGTGGCGGGAGGGCCGGGGAGCTGTTTTTT
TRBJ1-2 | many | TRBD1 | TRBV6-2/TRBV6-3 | CASSYSPGGYGYTF | TGTGCCAGCAGTTACTCGCCAGGGGGCTATGGCTACACCTTC
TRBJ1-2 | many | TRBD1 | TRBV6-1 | CASGAGQRAGGYTF | TGTGCCAGCGGTGCGGGACAGCGGGCGGGTGGCTACACCTTC
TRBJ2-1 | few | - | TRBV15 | CATQTSYGNEQFF | TGTGCCACCCAGACTAGTTATGGCAATGAGCAGTTCTTC
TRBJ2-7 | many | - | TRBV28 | CASSPPLQGSYEQYF | TGTGCCAGCAGTCCCCCTCTCCAGGGCTCCTACGAGCAGTACTTC
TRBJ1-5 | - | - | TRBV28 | CASCGVGPQHF | TGTGCCAGCTGTGGCGTGGGGCCCCAGCATTTT
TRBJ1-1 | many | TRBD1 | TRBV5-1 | CASSSGGPEAFF | TGCGCCAGCAGTTCAGGGGGCCCTGAAGCTTTCTTT
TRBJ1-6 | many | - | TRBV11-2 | CASSLQGSYNSPLHF | TGTGCCAGCAGCTTACAGGGGAGCTATAATTCACCCCTCCACTTT
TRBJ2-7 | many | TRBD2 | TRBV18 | CASSPKSAGGRNEQYF | TGTGCCAGCTCACCAAAATCGGCGGGAGGCAGGAACGAGCAGTACTTC
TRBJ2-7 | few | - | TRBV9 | CASSPQGGDGSYEQYF | TGTGCCAGCAGCCCTCAGGGGGGGGACGGGTCCTACGAGCAGTACTTC
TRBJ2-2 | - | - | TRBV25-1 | CASSDTPGQGWRELFF | TGTGCCAGCAGTGATACCCCGGGGCAGGGATGGCGGGAGCTGTTTTTT
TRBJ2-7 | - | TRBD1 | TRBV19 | CASSIGQAFPYEQYF | TGTGCCAGTAGTATCGGACAGGCTTTCCCCTACGAGCAGTACTTC
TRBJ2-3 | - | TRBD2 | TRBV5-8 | CASSWAGLAGGLRGDTQYF | TGTGCCAGCAGCTGGGCGGGACTAGCGGGGGGCCTCCGCGGAGATACGCAGTATTTT
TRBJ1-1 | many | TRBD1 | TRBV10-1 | CASSESTGAEAFF | TGCGCCAGCAGTGAGTCGACAGGGGCTGAAGCTTTCTTT
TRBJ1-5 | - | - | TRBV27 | CASSLRQDNQPQHF | TGTGCCAGCAGTTTACGACAGGATAATCAGCCCCAGCATTTT
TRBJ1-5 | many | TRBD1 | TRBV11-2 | CASSLATGGGGQPQHF | TGTGCCAGCAGCTTAGCGACAGGGGGCGGTGGACAGCCCCAGCATTTT
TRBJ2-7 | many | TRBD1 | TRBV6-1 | CASSGTAYEQYF | TGTGCCAGCTCGGGGACAGCCTACGAGCAGTACTTC
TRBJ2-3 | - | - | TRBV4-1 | CASSQEAGRNTDTQYF | TGCGCCAGCAGCCAAGAAGCAGGGAGGAACACAGATACGCAGTATTTT
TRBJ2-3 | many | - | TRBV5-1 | CASSDGGDTQYF | TGTGCCAGCAGTGACGGCGGAGATACGCAGTATTTT
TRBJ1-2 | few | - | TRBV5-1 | CASSLSRYGYTF | TGCGCCAGCAGCTTGTCTCGGTATGGCTACACCTTC
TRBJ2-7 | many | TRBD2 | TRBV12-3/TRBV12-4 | CASSLPSGWSSYEQYF | TGTGCCAGCAGTTTACCTAGCGGTTGGAGCTCCTACGAGCAGTACTTC
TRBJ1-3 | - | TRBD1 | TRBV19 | CASGTGGSDTIYF | TGTGCCAGCGGGACAGGGGGCAGTGACACCATATATTTT
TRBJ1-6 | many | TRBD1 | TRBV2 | CASSGQGDAVNSPLHF | TGTGCCAGCAGTGGACAGGGGGACGCAGTGAATTCACCCCTCCACTTT
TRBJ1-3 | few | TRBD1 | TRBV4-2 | CASSRRDSTSGNTIYF | TGTGCCAGCAGCCGGAGGGACAGCACTTCTGGAAACACCATATATTTT
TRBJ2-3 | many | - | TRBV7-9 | CASSPTRTDTQYF | TGTGCCAGCAGCCCGACTAGAACAGATACGCAGTATTTT
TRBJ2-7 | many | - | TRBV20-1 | CSARGAGEQYF | TGCAGTGCTAGGGGGGCAGGGGAGCAGTACTTC
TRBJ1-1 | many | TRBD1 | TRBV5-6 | CASSSQGRRTEAFF | TGTGCCAGCAGCTCACAGGGGAGGAGGACTGAAGCTTTCTTT
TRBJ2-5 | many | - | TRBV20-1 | CSGLGATPTQQETQYF | TGCAGTGGATTGGGGGCCACCCCCACCCAACAAGAGACCCAGTACTTC
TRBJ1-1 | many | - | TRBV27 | CASSWDGRFAEAFF | TGTGCCAGCAGTTGGGACGGGAGATTTGCTGAAGCTTTCTTT
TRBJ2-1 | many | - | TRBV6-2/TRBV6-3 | CASSRAGGNNEQFF | TGTGCCAGCAGCCGGGCAGGCGGTAACAATGAGCAGTTCTTC
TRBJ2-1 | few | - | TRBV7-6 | CASSLGAELTNNEQFF | TGTGCCAGCAGCTTAGGGGCGGAGCTGACGAACAATGAGCAGTTCTTC
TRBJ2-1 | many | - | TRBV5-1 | CASSLVLSGEQFF | TGCGCCAGCAGCTTGGTTCTGTCGGGGGAGCAGTTCTTC
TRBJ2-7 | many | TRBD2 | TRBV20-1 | CSALTITGTSWVGSSYEQYF | TGCAGTGCCCTGACGATTACCGGGACTAGCTGGGTTGGGAGCTCCTACGAGCAGTACTTC
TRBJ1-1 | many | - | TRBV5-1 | CASSLFWTENTEAFF | TGCGCCAGCAGCTTGTTCTGGACAGAGAACACTGAAGCTTTCTTT
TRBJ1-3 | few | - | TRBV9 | CASSVSPSRQSGNTIYF | TGTGCCAGCAGCGTTTCCCCGAGCAGACAGAGTGGAAACACCATATATTTT
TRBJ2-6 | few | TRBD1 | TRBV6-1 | CASKDREPRSGANVLTF | TGTGCCAGCAAAGACAGGGAACCCCGTTCTGGGGCCAACGTCCTGACTTTC
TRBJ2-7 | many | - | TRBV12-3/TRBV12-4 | CASSKTGQAYEQYF | TGTGCCAGCAGTAAAACGGGACAAGCCTACGAGCAGTACTTC
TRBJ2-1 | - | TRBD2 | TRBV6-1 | CASSESRAGGPYNEQFF | TGTGCCAGCAGTGAATCTAGGGCGGGAGGGCCCTACAATGAGCAGTTCTTC
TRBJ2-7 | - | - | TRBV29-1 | CSVVGVLDYEQYF | TGCAGCGTTGTAGGGGTGCTGGACTACGAGCAGTACTTC
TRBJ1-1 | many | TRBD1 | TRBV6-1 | CASSTQDRGQVAFF | TGTGCCAGCAGTACCCAGGACAGGGGGCAGGTAGCTTTCTTT
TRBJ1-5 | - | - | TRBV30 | CAWSVRQSNQPQHF | TGTGCCTGGAGTGTGCGGCAGAGCAATCAGCCCCAGCATTTT
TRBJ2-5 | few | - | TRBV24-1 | CATGGNTNQETQYF | TGTGCCACCGGGGGGAACACCAACCAAGAGACCCAGTACTTC
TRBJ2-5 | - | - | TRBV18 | CASSTGPYQETQYF | TGTGCCAGCTCAACCGGGCCGTACCAAGAGACCCAGTACTTC
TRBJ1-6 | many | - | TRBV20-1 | CSARDPVRGRHSPLHF | TGCAGTGCTAGAGACCCGGTGCGGGGACGGCATTCACCCCTCCACTTT
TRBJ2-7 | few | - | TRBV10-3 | CAISDTGILSNYEQYF | TGTGCCATCAGTGATACCGGGATCCTGTCTAACTACGAGCAGTACTTC
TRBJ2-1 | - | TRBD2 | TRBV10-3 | CAISEPGLAGGSEQFF | TGTGCCATCAGTGAGCCGGGACTAGCGGGGGGTAGTGAGCAGTTCTTC